This T cell receptor (beta chain) was sequenced in a study of cytotoxic CD8 clonotypes in ibrutinib-treated CLL. Study conclusions and caveats: Rising at ibrutinib response, clonality subsequently fell back toward baseline at progression.

With regard to this clone: What it binds is unknown.

Libraries were prepared by immunoSEQ multiplex PCR; TCRdb keeps only in-frame clonotypes and omits some of them. The sample contains about 160,000 clones, approximately 80% of which appear only once. This CDR3 is built from 17 residues. The sequences come from PBMCs, collected after 24 months of ibrutinib treatment. This rearrangement joins TRBV21-1 to TRBJ2-7; TRBD1 reflects the table's D call only, with no check against the DNA. TRBV21-1 is described as a pseudogene. The receptor comes from a human donor with chronic lymphocytic leukemia. The CDR3, as DNA: TGTGCCAGCAGCACCTCCATACAGGGTACACACTCCTACGAGCAGTACTTC. Protein: CASSTSIQGTHSYEQYF.